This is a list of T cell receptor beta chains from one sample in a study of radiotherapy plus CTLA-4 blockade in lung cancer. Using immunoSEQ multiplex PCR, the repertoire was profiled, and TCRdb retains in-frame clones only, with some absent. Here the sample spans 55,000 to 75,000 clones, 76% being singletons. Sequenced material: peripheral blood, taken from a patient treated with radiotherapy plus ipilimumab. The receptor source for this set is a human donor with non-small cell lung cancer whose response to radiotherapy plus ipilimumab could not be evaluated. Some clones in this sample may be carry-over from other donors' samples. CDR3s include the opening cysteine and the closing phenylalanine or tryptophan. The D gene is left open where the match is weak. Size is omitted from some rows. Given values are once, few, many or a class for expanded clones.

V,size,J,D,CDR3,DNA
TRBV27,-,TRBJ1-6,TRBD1,CASSKQGFNSPLHF,TGTGCCAGCAGTAAACAGGGGTTTAATTCACCCCTCCACTTT
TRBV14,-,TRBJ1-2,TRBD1,CASSQVDRVYGYTF,TGTGCCAGCAGCCAAGTCGACAGGGTCTATGGCTACACCTTC
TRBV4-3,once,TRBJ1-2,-,CASSHLTGKGNYGYTF,TGCGCCAGCAGCCACCTTACAGGGAAGGGAAACTATGGCTACACCTTC
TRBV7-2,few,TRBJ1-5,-,CASSFAGSNQPQHF,TGTGCCAGCAGCTTTGCAGGGAGCAATCAGCCCCAGCATTTT
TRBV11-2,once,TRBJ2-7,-,CASSLEPSGEQYF,TGTGCCAGCAGCTTAGAGCCCAGCGGCGAGCAGTACTTC
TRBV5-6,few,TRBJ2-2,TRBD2,CASSLGGGSGELFF,TGTGCCAGCAGCCTAGGCGGGGGGTCCGGGGAGCTGTTTTTT
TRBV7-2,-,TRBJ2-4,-,CASSLVGPGISKNIQYF,TGTGCCAGCAGCTTAGTAGGGCCAGGGATTTCCAAAAACATTCAGTACTTC
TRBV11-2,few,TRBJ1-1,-,CASSLDLGGRAFF,TGTGCCAGCAGCTTAGATCTGGGGGGGAGGGCTTTCTTT
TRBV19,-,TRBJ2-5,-,CASSNSYRETQYF,TGTGCCAGTAGTAATAGTTACCGAGAGACCCAGTACTTC
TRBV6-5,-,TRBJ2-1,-,CASSYSGTLYNEQFF,TGTGCCAGCAGTTACTCTGGGACTCTTTACAATGAGCAGTTCTTC
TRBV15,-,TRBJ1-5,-,CATSRDRGNQPQHF,TGTGCCACCAGCAGAGACCGAGGCAATCAGCCCCAGCATTTT
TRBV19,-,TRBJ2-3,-,CASKAPGGIGTDTQYF,TGTGCCAGTAAGGCTCCCGGGGGAATAGGCACAGATACGCAGTATTTT
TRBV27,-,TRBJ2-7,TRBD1,CASSLEQGAYEQYF,TGTGCCAGCAGTTTAGAACAGGGGGCGTACGAGCAGTACTTC
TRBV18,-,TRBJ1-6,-,CASSVSRDKNSPLHF,TGTGCCAGCTCAGTGTCCAGGGATAAGAATTCACCCCTCCACTTT
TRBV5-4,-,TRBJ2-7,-,CASSGNRLTTSSYEQYF,TGTGCCAGCAGCGGCAACCGGCTCACCACTAGCTCTTACGAGCAGTACTTC
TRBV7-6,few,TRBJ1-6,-,CASSLGRTAYNSPLHF,TGTGCCAGCAGCTTAGGGCGGACAGCCTATAATTCACCCCTCCACTTT
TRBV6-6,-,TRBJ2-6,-,CASSPARAGANVLTF,TGTGCCAGCAGTCCAGCTAGAGCTGGGGCCAACGTCCTGACTTTC
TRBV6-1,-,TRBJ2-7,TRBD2,CASSERGRTGGYEQYF,TGTGCCAGCAGTGAACGAGGGAGGACGGGAGGCTACGAGCAGTACTTC
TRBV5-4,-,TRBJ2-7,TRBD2,CASSGPGLAVNYEQYF,TGTGCCAGCAGCGGTCCGGGACTAGCTGTCAACTACGAGCAGTACTTC
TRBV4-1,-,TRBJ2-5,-,CASSPIGSPDLSQYF,TGCGCCAGCAGCCCGATCGGGTCTCCCGACTTGAGCCAGTACTTC
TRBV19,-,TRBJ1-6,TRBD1,CATRTGNSPLHF,TGTGCCACTAGGACAGGCAATTCACCCCTCCACTTT
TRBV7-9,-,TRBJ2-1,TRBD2,CASSPRLAPHEQFF,TGTGCCAGCAGCCCAAGACTAGCCCCCCATGAGCAGTTCTTC
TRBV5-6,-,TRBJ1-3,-,CASSLLGAGNTIYF,TGTGCCAGCAGCTTGTTGGGAGCTGGAAACACCATATATTTT
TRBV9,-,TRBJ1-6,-,CASSVGGRGYNSPLHF,TGTGCCAGCAGCGTAGGAGGAAGGGGATATAATTCACCCCTCCACTTT
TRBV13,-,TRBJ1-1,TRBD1,CATRFKRSSGQLNTEAFF,TGTGCCACACGATTCAAGAGGTCGTCGGGACAGCTGAACACTGAAGCTTTCTTT
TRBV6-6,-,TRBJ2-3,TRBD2,CASSLIAGGTDTQYF,TGTGCCAGCAGTTTGATAGCGGGGGGCACAGATACGCAGTATTTT
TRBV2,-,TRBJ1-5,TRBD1,CASTLGDRGNQPQHF,TGTGCCAGCACGCTCGGGGACAGGGGAAATCAGCCCCAGCATTTT
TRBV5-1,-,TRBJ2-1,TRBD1,CASSLPRTGYYNEQFF,TGCGCCAGCAGCTTGCCCAGGACAGGGTACTACAATGAGCAGTTCTTC
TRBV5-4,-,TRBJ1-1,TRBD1,CASSSTGSGVTEAFF,TGTGCCAGCAGCTCGACAGGGTCTGGGGTCACTGAAGCTTTCTTT
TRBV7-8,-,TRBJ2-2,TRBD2,CASSSLAGGNTGELFF,TGTGCCAGCAGCTCATTAGCGGGGGGGAACACCGGGGAGCTGTTTTTT
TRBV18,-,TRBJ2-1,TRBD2,CASSLIRGGGNEQFF,TGTGCCAGCTCACTAATACGGGGGGGCGGCAATGAGCAGTTCTTC
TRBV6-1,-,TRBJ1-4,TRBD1,CASRQGLSEKLFF,TGTGCCAGCAGACAGGGGTTAAGTGAAAAACTGTTTTTT
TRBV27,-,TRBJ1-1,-,CASSLWHLDTEAFF,TGTGCCAGCAGTTTGTGGCATTTGGACACTGAAGCTTTCTTT
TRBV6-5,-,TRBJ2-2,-,CASSYSPTGNTGELFF,TGTGCCAGCAGTTACTCCCCGACGGGGAACACCGGGGAGCTGTTTTTT
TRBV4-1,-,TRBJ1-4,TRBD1,CASSQEAGGANEKLFF,TGCGCCAGCAGCCAAGAGGCAGGGGGCGCGAATGAAAAACTGTTTTTT
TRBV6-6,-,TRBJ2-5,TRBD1,CASTHGGTGRETQYF,TGTGCCAGCACCCACGGGGGGACAGGGCGAGAGACCCAGTACTTC
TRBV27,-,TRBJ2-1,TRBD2,CASSFWGGDEQFF,TGTGCCAGCAGTTTCTGGGGGGGGGATGAGCAGTTCTTC
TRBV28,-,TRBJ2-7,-,CASSYSGRPYEQYF,TGTGCCAGCAGTTATTCGGGGAGGCCCTACGAGCAGTACTTC
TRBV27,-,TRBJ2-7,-,CASSSHMKSYEQYF,TGTGCCAGCAGTTCCCACATGAAGTCCTACGAGCAGTACTTC
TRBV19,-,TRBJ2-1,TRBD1,CASSRGQGNEQFF,TGTGCCAGTAGTAGGGGACAGGGGAATGAGCAGTTCTTC
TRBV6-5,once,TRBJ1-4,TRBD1,CASSLTGESGEKLFF,TGTGCCAGCAGTCTGACAGGGGAGAGTGGTGAAAAACTGTTTTTT
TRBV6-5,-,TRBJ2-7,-,CASSYSRTGAYEQYF,TGTGCCAGCAGTTACTCCCGGACGGGAGCCTACGAGCAGTACTTC
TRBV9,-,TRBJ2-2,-,CASSVAGGELFF,TGTGCCAGCAGCGTAGCAGGCGGGGAGCTGTTTTTT
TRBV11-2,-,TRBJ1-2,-,CASSLTDIAVYYGYTF,TGTGCCAGCAGCCTGACAGACATAGCGGTATACTATGGCTACACCTTC
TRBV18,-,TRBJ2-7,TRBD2,CASSSGLAGGNLYSYEQYF,TGTGCCAGCTCATCGGGACTAGCGGGGGGCAACTTGTATTCCTACGAGCAGTACTTC